This entry lists 27 T cell receptor beta chains sequenced from one sample in a study of T-cell memory formation after mild COVID-19. One entry per CDR3 protein, called by TCRdb with MiXCR from the 5' RACE reads. The table has around 400,000 distinct CDR3 sequences, approximately 24% seen once. What was sequenced was PBMCs or a T cell subset sorted from them (not recorded which). Receptors originate from an adult woman who had mild COVID-19 (a few samples of this study predate the infection). Cell type and time point are not known.

This clonotype showed up just a few times. CDR3 sequence: CASSLRRHTGELFF. CDR3 coding DNA: TGTGCCAGCAGCCTGCGACGGCACACCGGGGAGCTGTTTTTT. This chain uses TRBV9 with TRBJ2-2, with D hard to call. V lost 4 bases and J lost 3, with 10 bases in between. Germline assignment: CDR1 SGDLS and CDR2 YYNGEE. This CDR3 region has 14 residues. Full variable domain (remainder filled in from reference TRBV9 and TRBJ2-2): DSGVTQTPKHLITATGQRVTLRCSPRSGDLSVYWYQQSLDQGLQFLIQYYNGEERAKGNILERFSAQQFPDLHSELNLSSLELGDSALYFCASSLRRHTGELFFGEGSRLTVL.

The chain carries TRBV18 and TRBJ2-1; D is perhaps TRBD2 (6 bases). V was trimmed by 3 bases and J by 0 bases, leaving 9 bases between them. Germline V lookup: CDR1 KGHSH, CDR2 LQKENI. This CDR3 has 15 amino acids. The CDR3 protein is CASSPERASYNEQFF. The CDR3 coding sequence is TGTGCCAGCTCACCTGAGCGGGCCTCCTACAATGAGCAGTTCTTC.

In its sample, this clonotype was seen a few times. The chain links TRBV20-1 to TRBJ1-4; D call uncertain. Germline assignment: CDR1 DFQATT and CDR2 SNEGSKA (reference sequence). V dropped 3 bases and J dropped 2 bases, with 7 bases sitting between them. The CDR3 is 13 residues long. In nucleotides, the CDR3 is TGCAGTGCTAGTGATAGCACTAATGAAAAACTGTTTTTT. Translation gives CSASDSTNEKLFF.

Only a few counts were recorded for this clonotype. Here the CDR3 DNA reads TGTGCCAGCAGCTTAATGTCTAATTCACCCCTCCACTTT. The encoded protein is CASSLMSNSPLHF. This chain connects TRBV7-3 to TRBJ1-6; D call uncertain. The CDR3 covers 13 residues. Trimming pared 1 base from V and 6 bases from J, leaving 4 bases between. Looked up from germline, CDR1 is SGHTA and CDR2 is FQGTGA.

This clonotype showed up just a few times. The genes are TRBV27 and TRBJ2-7; TRBD2 matches 11 bases. The CDR3 totals 15 residues. Trimming at V came to 7 bases and at J to 5 bases, leaving 10 bases not matched to a gene. CDR1 is MNHEY and CDR2 is SMNVEV in the germline V gene (reference sequence). CDR3 sequence (DNA): TGTGCCAGCACCGGTAGCGGGAGGGCCCGCAACGAGCAGTACTTC. This sequence encodes CASTGSGRARNEQYF.

In this sample, this clonotype turned up a few times. The CDR3 region is CASRTGTGYTEAFF. The CDR3 DNA reads as TGTGCCAGCAGGACCGGGACAGGGTACACTGAAGCTTTCTTT. The chain is built from TRBV12-3 or TRBV12-4 and TRBJ1-1, with 9 bases fitting TRBD1. The CDR3 runs to 14 residues. Unmatched junction bases numbered 5, after V lost 6 bases and J lost 3 bases.

CDR3 bases: TGTGCCAGCAGCGTAGGTCCAGGGCGAGAGGACGAGCAGTACTTC. Translated: CASSVGPGREDEQYF. The genes are TRBV9 and TRBJ2-7; TRBD1 might be the D (5 bases). CDR3 size: 15 residues. V lost 0 bases and J lost 5, with 15 bases in between. Germline CDR1 is SGDLS and CDR2 is YYNGEE.

The sample holds one count of this clonotype. J is TRBJ2-1 and V is TRBV10-3; 14 bases fit TRBD2. The germline V gene encodes CDR1 ENHRY and CDR2 SYGVKD. CDR3 length: 12 amino acids. The CDR3 loop is CSTSGRDNEQFF. The CDR3 DNA follows: TGTTCGACTAGCGGGAGGGACAATGAGCAGTTCTTC.

The chain links TRBV29-1 to TRBJ2-2, with 8 bases fitting TRBD2. The junction had 4 bases not matched to a gene; V was cut back by 7 bases and J by 0 bases. This CDR3 has 14 amino acids. Germline CDR1 is SQVTM and CDR2 is ANQGSEA. CDR3 sequence reads: CSAVLAANTGELFF. DNA of the CDR3: TGCAGCGCCGTACTAGCGGCGAACACCGGGGAGCTGTTTTTT.

The chain links TRBV5-1 to TRBJ2-3; 13 positions match TRBD2. This CDR3 has 17 residues. Germline CDR1 and CDR2: SGHRS and YFSETQ. Trimming cost V 3 bases and J 0 bases; bases outside gene matches: 4. The CDR3 sequence: CASSSPGLAGSTDTQYF. The CDR3 DNA sequence: TGCGCCAGCAGCTCCCCGGGACTAGCGGGGAGCACAGATACGCAGTATTTT. Combining the CDR3 with reference TRBV5-1 and TRBJ2-3 gives the whole variable domain KAGVTQTPRYLIKTRGQQVTLSCSPISGHRSVSWYQQTPGQGLQFLFEYFSETQRNKGNFPGRFSGRQFSNSRSEMNVSTLELGDSALYLCASSSPGLAGSTDTQYFGPGTRLTVL.

The table lists this clonotype with a few counts. The rearrangement links TRBV5-1 to TRBJ2-2; the D is unclear. Trimming cost V 2 bases and J 5 bases, with 7 bases left between them. The CDR3 runs 13 residues. Looked up from germline, CDR1 is SGHRS and CDR2 is YFSETQ. The CDR3, as DNA: TGCGCCAGCAGCTTCCCGCAGACCGGGGAGCTGTTTTTT. Encoded protein: CASSFPQTGELFF.

The rearrangement uses TRBV12-3 or TRBV12-4 and TRBJ1-5; a possible D gene is TRBD1 (5 bases). V lost 3 bases and J lost 6, with 9 bases in between. The CDR3 length is 13 residues. Here the CDR3 DNA reads TGTGCCAGCAGTTTTCAGGGCCGTCAGCCCCAGCATTTT. It is translated as CASSFQGRQPQHF.

Only a few counts were recorded for this clonotype. J is TRBJ2-3 and V is TRBV5-1, with 7 bases that match TRBD1. Germline CDR1 SGHRS, CDR2 YFSETQ. With 0 bases clipped from V and 2 bases from J, the junction kept 3 bases outside the gene matches. This CDR3 is built from 15 residues. CDR3 loop: CASSLDRGYTDTQYF. CDR3 in DNA: TGCGCCAGCAGCTTGGACAGGGGCTACACAGATACGCAGTATTTT.

This rearrangement joins TRBV18 to TRBJ2-1; D ambiguous. CDR1 and CDR2 from the germline V gene are KGHSH and LQKENI. V dropped 2 bases and J dropped 8 bases, with 4 bases sitting between them. CDR3 size: 11 residues. CDR3 sequence (DNA): TGTGCCAGCTCACCAGCATATGAGCAGTTCTTC. It translates to CASSPAYEQFF. The full variable domain, with the rest looked up from reference TRBV18 and TRBJ2-1, is NAGVMQNPRHLVRRRGQEARLRCSPMKGHSHVYWYRQLPEEGLKFMVYLQKENIIDESGMPKERFSAEFPKEGPSILRIQQVVRGDSAAYFCASSPAYEQFFGPGTRLTVL.

V and J are TRBV28 and TRBJ2-1; 7 positions match TRBD2. Looked up from germline, CDR1 is MDHEN and CDR2 is SYDVKM. V gave up 7 bases and J gave up 0 bases; unmatched junction bases: 15. CDR3 length: 18 amino acids. CDR3 in DNA: TGTGCCAGCACCCATTTACCGCGGGAGTGGAGCTCCTACAATGAGCAGTTCTTC. Translating it yields CASTHLPREWSSYNEQFF.

This clonotype was seen only once. The chain joins TRBV12-3 or TRBV12-4 to TRBJ1-4; D gene unclear. CDR3 size: 15 residues. V was clipped by 6 bases and J by 8 bases, with 19 bases between them. CDR3: CASSLTRGDREKLFF. CDR3 coding DNA: TGTGCCAGCAGCTTAACCCGGGGTGATCGCGAAAAACTGTTTTTT.

This chain connects TRBV5-1 to TRBJ2-5; TRBD2 aligns across 7 bases. The length of the CDR3 is 15 residues. V shed 0 bases, J shed 5 bases, and the junction held 7 bases outside the gene matches. Germline CDR1 reads SGHRS; CDR2 reads YFSETQ. The CDR3 nucleotides are TGCGCCAGCAGCTTGGATGGCGGGAGCGGGGAGACCCAGTACTTC. This translates into CASSLDGGSGETQYF.

The rearrangement joins TRBV24-1 to TRBJ2-5, with D perhaps TRBD2 (5 bases). V shed 4 bases and J shed 6 bases, with 17 bases lying between them. The CDR3 sequence is 15 residues long. The germline V gene has CDR1 KGHDR and CDR2 SFDVKD. The CDR3 loop reads CATSDPLVSGKTQYF. As DNA, the CDR3 is TGTGCCACCAGTGACCCTCTTGTCAGCGGCAAGACCCAGTACTTC.

This clonotype was seen a handful of times. The genes are TRBV5-1 and TRBJ1-2, with 7 nucleotides matching TRBD1. Germline V gene data show CDR1 as SGHRS and CDR2 as YFSETQ. The V and J ends lost 0 bases and 5 bases, in that order; junction bases with no gene match: 4. This CDR3 spans 14 amino acids. The CDR3 is CASSLAQGDYGYTF. CDR3 DNA: TGCGCCAGCAGCTTGGCTCAGGGGGATTATGGCTACACCTTC.

The table lists this clonotype with a few counts. The chain couples TRBV24-1 to TRBJ2-2; D ambiguous. V gave up 6 bases and J gave up 5 bases, with 18 bases separating them. The CDR3 extends over 16 amino acids. Germline V gives CDR1 KGHDR, CDR2 SFDVKD. The CDR3 coding sequence is TGTGCCACCAGTCCCGACCAGGTGGGATGGACCGGGGAGCTGTTTTTT. Translating gives CATSPDQVGWTGELFF.

The chain employs TRBV19 and TRBJ1-2; a weak D match, TRBD1 (5 bases). Germline loops: CDR1 LNHDA, CDR2 SQIVND (reference sequence). Trimming took off 3 bases at V and 2 bases at J, with 13 bases between the two ends. The CDR3 totals 15 residues. The CDR3 is CASSILGGVNYGYTF. The CDR3 DNA sequence: TGTGCCAGTAGTATCTTAGGAGGGGTCAACTATGGCTACACCTTC.

CDR3 coding DNA: TGTGCCAGCAGCTTAGGGACATCCTTTCGGGCCAACGTCCTGACTTTC. Translated, it gives CASSLGTSFRANVLTF. The chain is built from TRBV11-1 and TRBJ2-6; possibly TRBD1 for D (5 bases). V lost 1 base, J lost 5 bases, and 12 bases lay in between. Germline CDR1 is SGHAT and CDR2 is FQDESV (reference sequence). CDR3 size: 16 residues.

This clonotype showed up just a few times. The rearrangement links TRBV9 to TRBJ2-3; perhaps TRBD2 as D (6 bases). The germline gives CDR1 SGDLS, CDR2 YYNGEE. The CDR3 is made up of 16 amino acids. Trimming stripped 0 bases from V and 0 bases from J, with 11 bases between. The CDR3 coding sequence is TGTGCCAGCAGCGTAGATATAGGGACTAGCACAGATACGCAGTATTTT. Residues: CASSVDIGTSTDTQYF.

In DNA form, the CDR3 reads TGCAGTGCTATTCTGACTCAGCAAGAGACCCAGTACTTC. Translating it yields CSAILTQQETQYF. This chain uses TRBV20-1 with TRBJ2-5; the D is unclear. This CDR3 region has 13 residues. V gave up 4 bases and J gave up 2 bases, with 11 bases separating them. The germline gives CDR1 DFQATT, CDR2 SNEGSKA (reference sequence).

The chain couples TRBV20-1 to TRBJ2-7; TRBD2 matches 10 bases. The ends lost 1 base at V and 4 bases at J; junction bases unmatched: 16. This CDR3 is built from 18 residues. Germline V gene data show CDR1 as DFQATT and CDR2 as SNEGSKA (reference sequence). The CDR3 is CSARGLETSGVTRYEQYF. CDR3 nucleotides: TGCAGTGCTAGAGGATTGGAAACTAGCGGGGTTACCCGTTACGAGCAGTACTTC.

Only a few counts were recorded for this clonotype. The genes are TRBV27 and TRBJ1-5; D not certain. This CDR3 is built from 10 residues. The germline V and J ends were trimmed by 11 bases and 7 bases, with 9 bases remaining between them. Germline V CDR1 and CDR2: MNHEY, SMNVEV (reference sequence). The CDR3 here is CAPSQQPQHF. CDR3 sequence (DNA): TGTGCCCCTTCACAGCAGCCCCAGCATTTT.

The gene calls are TRBV29-1 and TRBJ2-1, with a weak D call TRBD2 (6 bases). The length of the CDR3 is 19 residues. Germline V CDR1 and CDR2: SQVTM, ANQGSEA. The germline V and J ends were trimmed by 0 bases and 0 bases, with 21 bases remaining between them. In DNA form, the CDR3 reads TGCAGCGTTGAAGAGGACCCCACTTGGGGCGGGAACTCCTACAATGAGCAGTTCTTC. Encoded protein: CSVEEDPTWGGNSYNEQFF.